This TCR beta chain stems from a study of memory CD4+ T cells and cytomegalovirus serostatus. Study-wide background: This sample comes from healthy Belgian adults, 9 CMV seropositive, 24 seronegative.

The sort gate was single viable CD3+CD4+CD8-CD45RO+ cells for memory CD4+ T cells. Germline V gene data show CDR1 as MDHEN and CDR2 as SYDVKM. The CDR3 is 12 residues long. V was cut by 7 bases and J by 11 bases, with 18 bases left in between. Method: immunoSEQ multiplex PCR; TCRdb's copy keeps in-frame clones and lacks some. This table has 45,000 or so clones, approximately 81% appearing once. This receptor was taken from an adult in good health and CMV-seronegative. The V call is TRBV28, the J call TRBJ2-7; D assignment may be TRBD1 or TRBD2 (5 bases each). Sample: memory CD4+ T cells from blood. CDR3 coding DNA: TGTGCCAGCACCACCGCCGGGGCAGAAAAGTACTTC. Its protein product is CASTTAGAEKYF.